This TCR beta chain was recovered during a study of blood T cell repertoires in COVID-19. Across the whole study: The cDNA or gDNA used as material had been derived from T cells, B-cell-depleted T cells, or PBMCs.

To note about this clone: A read error may produce the germline difference seen at one junction end.

Only in-frame clones appear in the TCRdb table, and some are missing; sequencing was by immunoSEQ multiplex PCR. This repertoire shows 85,000 to 130,000 clones, more than 85% found once; its top ten account for roughly 6%. Looked up from germline, CDR1 is SSHAT and CDR2 is FNYEAQ (reference sequence). The CDR3 totals 13 residues. This clonotype was sampled from a human donor in a cohort sampled during active COVID-19. The specimen sequenced was peripheral blood. J is TRBJ2-1 and V is TRBV7-7; 7 bases are shared with TRBD2. The CDR3 spells CASSSWGGNEQFF. The CDR3 DNA is TGTGCTAGCAGCAGCTGGGGGGGCAATGAGCAGTTCTTC.